This TCR beta chain was documented in a study of Ad26.COV2.S vaccination and SARS-CoV-2 variants. TCRdb's copy holds only in-frame clones and misses some; the assay was immunoSEQ multiplex PCR. The data hold around 350,000 clones, with 92% observed a single time. J was trimmed by 4 bases and V by 4 bases; bases with no gene match: 17. The CDR3 has 21 amino acids. Germline-derived CDR1 and CDR2 are KGHDR and SFDVKD. Material: peripheral blood, obtained after recovery from COVID-19. This TCR was recovered from a human donor who had recovered from COVID-19. The J gene is TRBJ2-2, the V gene TRBV24-1; 13 bases line up with TRBD2. Here the CDR3 reads CATSEPFVLAGGPGGTGELFF. The CDR3, as DNA: TGTGCCACCAGTGAACCCTTCGTACTAGCGGGGGGGCCCGGGGGCACCGGGGAGCTGTTTTTT.